This T cell receptor (beta chain) was identified in a study of OX40 agonist ivuxolimab in advanced cancers. Study in general: Intravenous ivuxolimab was administered to patients every 2 weeks at 0.01 to 10 mg/kg. Three patients got partial responses; one had hepatocellular carcinoma and two had cutaneous melanoma.

Measured with immunoSEQ multiplex PCR; TCRdb has only the in-frame clones, and not every one. The sample includes tens of thousands of clones, roughly nine tenths of them seen just once. This CDR3 region has 14 residues. This specimen consisted of CD4+ or CD8+ T cells sorted from blood, obtained in a trial of the OX40 agonist ivuxolimab. The rearrangement links TRBV21-1 to TRBJ1-4. TRBV21-1 is assigned pseudogene status. The sequence was collected from an adult with an advanced solid tumor such as melanoma, head and neck, liver or kidney cancer. The CDR3 here is CAFTGARINQKLFF. The DNA for the CDR3 is TGTGCCTTCACCGGCGCACGGATTAATCAAAAACTGTTTTTT.